This T cell receptor beta chain originates from a study of cytomegalovirus exposure and HLA in healthy donors. The V and J ends lost 5 bases and 2 bases, in that order; junction bases with no gene match: 8. Germline V gene data show CDR1 as SGHDT and CDR2 as YYEEEE. CDR3 length: 15 amino acids. Both 60 Vbeta primers and 13 Jbeta primers went into the PCR. Assay: immunoSEQ multiplex PCR; the TCRdb copy retains only in-frame clones and omits some. The repertoire holds some 150,000 clones, with 75% to 90% as singletons. The source material was PBMCs. This clonotype originated in a young woman in good health and CMV-seronegative. The J gene is TRBJ2-3, the V gene TRBV5-6; 7 bases agree with TRBD2. This CDR3 reads CASSLGGDPTDTQYF. CDR3 in DNA: TGTGCCAGCAGTCTGGGGGGGGACCCCACAGATACGCAGTATTTT.